Reported below is one T cell receptor beta chain. What it binds is unknown. The data originate from a study of shared clonotypes between healthy human individuals. Germline CDR1 is KGHSH and CDR2 is LQKENI. V dropped 6 bases and J dropped 2; count of bases not matched to a gene: 4. The CDR3 spans 14 residues. Profiling relied on immunoSEQ multiplex PCR, and the TCRdb table lists in-frame clones only, not all of them. This sample has about 2 million clones; approximately 95% occur once, and the top ten carry 0.13%. General observations from the study: The small donor group covered limited genetic and exposure diversity.

The sequence derives from a man between 18 and 29 years old in good health. The V and J genes are TRBV18 and TRBJ2-7; 10 bases line up with TRBD2. The sample consisted of naive CD4+ T cells sorted from blood. Indicated subset: CD45RA+ positively selected. The CDR3 region is CASSGTSVPYEQYF. The CDR3 DNA sequence: TGTGCCAGCTCGGGGACTAGCGTCCCCTACGAGCAGTACTTC.